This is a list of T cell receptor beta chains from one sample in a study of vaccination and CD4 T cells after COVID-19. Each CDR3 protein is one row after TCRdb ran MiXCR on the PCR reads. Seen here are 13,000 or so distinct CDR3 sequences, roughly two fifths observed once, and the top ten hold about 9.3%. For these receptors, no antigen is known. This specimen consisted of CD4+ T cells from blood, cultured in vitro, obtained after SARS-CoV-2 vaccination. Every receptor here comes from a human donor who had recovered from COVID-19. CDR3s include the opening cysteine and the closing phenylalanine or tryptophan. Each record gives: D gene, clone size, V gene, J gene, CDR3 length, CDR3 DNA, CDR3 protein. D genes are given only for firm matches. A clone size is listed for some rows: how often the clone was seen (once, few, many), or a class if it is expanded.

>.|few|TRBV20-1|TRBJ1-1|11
TGCAGTGCTAGAGGACAGACCGAAGCTTTCTTT
CSARGQTEAFF
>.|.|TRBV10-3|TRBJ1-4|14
TGTGCCAGGAGACGGGCGGTTCATGGCGAAAAACTGTTTTTT
CARRRAVHGEKLFF
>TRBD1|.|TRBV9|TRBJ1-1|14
TGTGCCAGCAGCGTAACGACAGGGGGCACTGAAGCTTTCTTT
CASSVTTGGTEAFF
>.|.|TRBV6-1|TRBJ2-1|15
TGTGCCAGCAGTGACAACCCGAGCTCCTACAATGAGCAGTTCTTC
CASSDNPSSYNEQFF
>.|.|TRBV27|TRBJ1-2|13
TGTGCCAGCAGTTCCAGGGCCAAATATGGCTACACCTTC
CASSSRAKYGYTF
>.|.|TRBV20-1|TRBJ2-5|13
TGCAGTGCCAGAGGGCGGCCCGTGGAGACCCAGTACTTC
CSARGRPVETQYF
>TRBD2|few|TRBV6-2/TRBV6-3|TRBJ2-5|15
TGTGCCAGCAGTCCACGGACTAGCGGACAAGAGACCCAGTACTTC
CASSPRTSGQETQYF
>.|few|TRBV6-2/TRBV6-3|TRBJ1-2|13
TGTGCCAGCAGACGCCAGACCAACTATGGCTACACCTTC
CASRRQTNYGYTF
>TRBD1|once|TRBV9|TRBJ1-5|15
TGTGCCAGCACAGACAGGGGCCGGGGCAATCAGCCCCAGCATTTT
CASTDRGRGNQPQHF
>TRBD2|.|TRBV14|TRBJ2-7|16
TGTGCCAGCAGCCCCTTAGGCGCTAGCGGGCATTACGAGCAGTACTTC
CASSPLGASGHYEQYF
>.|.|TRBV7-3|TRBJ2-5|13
TGTGCCAGCAGCTCAGCGGCTAAAGAGACCCAGTACTTC
CASSSAAKETQYF
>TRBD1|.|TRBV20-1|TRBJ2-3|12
TGCAGTGCTTACAGGGGGATTGATACGCAGTATTTT
CSAYRGIDTQYF
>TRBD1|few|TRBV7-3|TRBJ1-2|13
TGTGCCAGCAGCCAGGGGGCAGGATATGGCTACACCTTC
CASSQGAGYGYTF
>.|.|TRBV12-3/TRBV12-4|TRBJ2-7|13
TGTGCCAGCACCCATGGACAGTCCTACGAGCAGTACTTC
CASTHGQSYEQYF
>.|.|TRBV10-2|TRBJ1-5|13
TGCGCCAGCAGTGAACAGGGTAGACAGCCCCAGCATTTT
CASSEQGRQPQHF
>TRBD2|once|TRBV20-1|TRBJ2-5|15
TGCAGTGCTAGAGTTAGCGGGAGCGCCGTAGGGACCCAGTACTTC
CSARVSGSAVGTQYF
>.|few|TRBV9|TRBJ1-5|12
TGTGCCAGCAGCGTAGGGGACCAGCCCCAGCATTTT
CASSVGDQPQHF
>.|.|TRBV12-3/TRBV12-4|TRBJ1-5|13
TGTGCCAGCAGTTTCGGTTCCTCTCAGCCCCAGCATTTT
CASSFGSSQPQHF
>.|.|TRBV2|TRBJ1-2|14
TGTGCCAGCAGTGGAAGGCGGGGGAGCTATGGCTACACCTTC
CASSGRRGSYGYTF
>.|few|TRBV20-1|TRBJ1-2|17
TGCAGTGCTCCGCGGATCCCAACAGGGAGAGCCGACTATGGCTACACCTTC
CSAPRIPTGRADYGYTF
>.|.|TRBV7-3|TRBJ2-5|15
TGTGCCAGCAGCGCCGGACAGGGAGGGGGAGAGACCCAGTACTTC
CASSAGQGGGETQYF
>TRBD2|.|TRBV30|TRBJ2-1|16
TGTGCCTGGAGTAACCCGGGACTAGCGGGGGGTGGTGAGCAGTTCTTC
CAWSNPGLAGGGEQFF
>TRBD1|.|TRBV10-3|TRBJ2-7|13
TGTGCCATCGCCGGACAGGGCTCCTACGAGCAGTACTTC
CAIAGQGSYEQYF
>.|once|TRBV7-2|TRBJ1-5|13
TGTGCCAGCAGCTTAGTTTCGGATCAGCCCCAGCATTTT
CASSLVSDQPQHF
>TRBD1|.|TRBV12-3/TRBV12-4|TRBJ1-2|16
TGTGCCAGCAGTTTAGCCCCGGACAGGCGCCCTTATGGCTACACCTTC
CASSLAPDRRPYGYTF
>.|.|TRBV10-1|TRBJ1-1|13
TGCGCCAGCAGTAGGCAGGTCACTGGTCACGCTTTCTTT
CASSRQVTGHAFF
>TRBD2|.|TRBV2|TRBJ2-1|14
TGTGCCAGCAGTTCGGGACTAGTCTACAATGAGCAGTTCTTC
CASSSGLVYNEQFF
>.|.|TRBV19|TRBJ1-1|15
TGTGCCAGTAGTATTGGAGCCCAGCGGGGAACTGAAGCTTTCTTT
CASSIGAQRGTEAFF
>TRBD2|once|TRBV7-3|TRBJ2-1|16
TGTGCCAGCAGCTTAATGCGACTGGCCGCGGGGGATGAGCAGTTCTTC
CASSLMRLAAGDEQFF
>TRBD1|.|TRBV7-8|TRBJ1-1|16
TGTGCCAGCAGCGAACAGGGGTTCGGGGTGAACACTGAAGCTTTCTTT
CASSEQGFGVNTEAFF
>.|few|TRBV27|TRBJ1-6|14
TGTGCCAGCAGATCTGACCTCTATAATTCACCCCTCCACTTT
CASRSDLYNSPLHF
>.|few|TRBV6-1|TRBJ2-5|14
TGTGCCAGCAGTGTGGGGATGGGTCAAGAGACCCAGTACTTC
CASSVGMGQETQYF
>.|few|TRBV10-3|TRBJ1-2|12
TGTGCCATCAAACCGGACAGCTTTGGCTACACCTTC
CAIKPDSFGYTF
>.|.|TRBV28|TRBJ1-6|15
TGTGCCAGCAGTTTGGAGAGCTCCTATAATTCACCCCTCCACTTT
CASSLESSYNSPLHF
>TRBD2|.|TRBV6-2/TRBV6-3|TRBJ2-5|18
TGTGCCAGCGGCTCCGGGACTAGCGGGAGTGTTGGTCGAGAGACCCAGTACTTC
CASGSGTSGSVGRETQYF
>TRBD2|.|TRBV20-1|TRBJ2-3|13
TGCAGTGCTAGTGGCGGGGGAACAGATACGCAGTATTTT
CSASGGGTDTQYF
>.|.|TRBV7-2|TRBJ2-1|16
TGTGCCAGCAGCTTTTATACCCTCGCCTCCTACAATGAGCAGTTCTTC
CASSFYTLASYNEQFF
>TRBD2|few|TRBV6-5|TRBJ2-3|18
TGTGCCAGCAGTTACGAATCGGGACTAGCGGTTAGCACAGATACGCAGTATTTT
CASSYESGLAVSTDTQYF
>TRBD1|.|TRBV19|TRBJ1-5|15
TGTGCCAGTAGTATCGACAGGGCTAGCAATCAGCCCCAGCATTTT
CASSIDRASNQPQHF
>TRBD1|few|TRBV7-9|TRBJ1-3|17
TGTGCCAGCAGCCCGCTCCTGACAGGGAGAATTGGAAACACCATATATTTT
CASSPLLTGRIGNTIYF
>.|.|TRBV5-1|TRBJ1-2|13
TGCGCCAGCAGCATCGTAGGGGCGAATGGCTACACCTTC
CASSIVGANGYTF
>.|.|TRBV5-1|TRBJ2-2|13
TGCGCCAGCAGCTCCCTTCGCACCGGGGAGCTGTTTTTT
CASSSLRTGELFF
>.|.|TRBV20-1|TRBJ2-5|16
TGCAGTGCTAGCTTGGCAGGCACTAGGGAGCGAGAGACCCAGTACTTC
CSASLAGTRERETQYF
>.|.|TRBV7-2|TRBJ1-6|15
TGTGCCAGCAGCTTAGTTGACAGAGCTAATTCACCCCTCCACTTT
CASSLVDRANSPLHF
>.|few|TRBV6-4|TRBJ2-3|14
TGTGCCAGCAGTGCCGGGACAAGCACAGATACGCAGTATTTT
CASSAGTSTDTQYF
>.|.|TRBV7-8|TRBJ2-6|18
TGTGCCAGCAGCCCCGCCGGGCTAGACCTCTCTGGGGCCAACGTCCTGACTTTC
CASSPAGLDLSGANVLTF
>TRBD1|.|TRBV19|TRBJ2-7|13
TGTGCCAGTAGCGGGACAGGGTTCTACGAGCAGTACTTC
CASSGTGFYEQYF
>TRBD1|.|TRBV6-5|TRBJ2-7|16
TGTGCCAGCAGTTACTCGTTGGGGACAGGGGGGCGCGAGCAGTACTTC
CASSYSLGTGGREQYF
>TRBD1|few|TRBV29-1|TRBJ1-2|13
TGCAGCTTTGACGGACAGGGGGCGAGTGGCTACACCTTC
CSFDGQGASGYTF
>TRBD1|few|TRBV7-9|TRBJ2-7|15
TGTGCCAGCAGCCACGACAGGGGGCCCACCTACGAGCAGTACTTC
CASSHDRGPTYEQYF
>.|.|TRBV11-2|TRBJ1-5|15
TGTGCCAGCAGCTTAGATGGGAGCGGCAATCAGCCCCAGCATTTT
CASSLDGSGNQPQHF
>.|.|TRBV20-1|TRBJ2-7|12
TGCAGTGCTAATGACGACACCTACGAGCAGTACTTC
CSANDDTYEQYF
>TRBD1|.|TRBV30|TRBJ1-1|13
TGTGCCTGGACCTCCGGACAGGGAACTGAAGCTTTCTTT
CAWTSGQGTEAFF